Below are 26 T cell receptor beta chains sequenced from a single sample in a study of cytomegalovirus exposure and HLA in healthy donors. The study ran its PCR with 60 Vbeta and 13 Jbeta primers. The protocol was immunoSEQ multiplex PCR, while the TCRdb copy is restricted to in-frame clones and leaves out a portion. The sample comprises roughly 120,000 clones, 80% of which are singletons, and 2% to 3% rests with the top ten. The sample comprised PBMCs. These receptors originate from a man in his thirties or forties in good health and CMV-seronegative.

The V and J genes are TRBV9 and TRBJ1-4; D not certain. Per the germline V gene, CDR1 is SGDLS and CDR2 is YYNGEE. The CDR3 runs 15 residues. Trimming removed 3 bases at V and 7 bases at J, with 16 bases between. This chain's CDR3 is CASSATWEISEKLFF. CDR3 coding DNA: TGTGCCAGCAGCGCGACGTGGGAGATCAGTGAAAAACTGTTTTTT.

The chain links TRBV5-1 to TRBJ1-3; perhaps TRBD1 as D (6 bases). V gave up 3 bases and J gave up 3 bases, with 16 bases separating them. In germline, CDR1 is SGHRS, CDR2 YFSETQ. The CDR3 is 16 amino acids. DNA for the CDR3: TGCGCCAGCAGCTCGCCGACAGGAGTTGGTGGAAACACCATATATTTT. Its protein is CASSSPTGVGGNTIYF.

The chain recombines TRBV28 with TRBJ1-5, with a tentative D call TRBD1 (6 bases). This CDR3 has 14 residues. Germline CDR1 reads MDHEN; CDR2 reads SYDVKM. Trimming shortened V by 7 bases and J by 6 bases, and 16 bases separated the two germline ends. The CDR3 is CASTKTGVGQPQHF. The CDR3, as DNA: TGTGCCAGCACCAAGACAGGAGTTGGTCAGCCCCAGCATTTT. The full variable domain, with the rest looked up from reference TRBV28 and TRBJ1-5, is DVKVTQSSRYLVKRTGEKVFLECVQDMDHENMFWYRQDPGLGLRLIYFSYDVKMKEKGDIPEGYSVSREKKERFSLILESASTNQTSMYLCASTKTGVGQPQHFGDGTRLSIL.

The chain employs TRBV6-1 and TRBJ1-4; 7 nucleotides align to TRBD1. V lost 6 bases, J lost 3 bases, and 4 bases stayed unmatched. The CDR3 totals 14 residues. The germline V gene encodes CDR1 MNHNS and CDR2 SASEGT. CDR3 residues: CASRQTGSNEKLFF. DNA for the CDR3: TGTGCCAGCAGGCAGACAGGGTCTAATGAAAAACTGTTTTTT.

J is TRBJ1-5 and V is TRBV7-8; D gene unclear. Germline V gives CDR1 SGHVS, CDR2 FQNEAQ. The CDR3 extends over 15 amino acids. V lost 2 bases to trimming and J lost 3 bases, with 11 bases between them. CDR3 nucleotide sequence: TGTGCCAGCAGCTTATTGAGAGAGGTCAATCAGCCCCAGCATTTT. Translating it yields CASSLLREVNQPQHF.

The chain employs TRBV28 and TRBJ1-2; TRBD1 aligns across 10 bases. V lost 5 bases to trimming and J lost 13 bases; unmatched junction nucleotides: 13. The CDR3 contains 14 residues. The germline V gene has CDR1 MDHEN and CDR2 SYDVKM. The CDR3 coding sequence is TGTGCCAGCAGTCTTTTCCAAGACAGGGGGCGTAGCACCTTC. It specifies CASSLFQDRGRSTF.

This chain connects TRBV13 to TRBJ2-1, with 9 bases aligning to TRBD1. This CDR3 region has 14 residues. With V trimmed by 2 bases and J by 6 bases, 2 bases remained unmatched. The germline gives CDR1 PRHDT, CDR2 FYEKMQ (reference sequence). CDR3 in DNA: TGTGCCAGCAGCTTACGGACAGGGGCCAATGAGCAGTTCTTC. It encodes CASSLRTGANEQFF.

On this clone itself: One junction end does not reproduce the germline sequence, and a read error may be involved. The rearrangement links TRBV29-1 to TRBJ2-5; 7 positions match TRBD1. This CDR3 region has 12 residues. Germline values: CDR1 SQVTM, CDR2 ANQGSEA. The CDR3 sequence is CSVDQSRDSQHF. Here the CDR3 DNA reads TGCAGCGTTGACCAGAGCAGGGACAGTCAGCACTTC.

This clone was observed once. This rearrangement joins TRBV11-2 to TRBJ2-1, with TRBD2 identical over 7 bases. The germline gives CDR1 SGHAT, CDR2 FQNNGV. Unmatched junction bases numbered 4, after V lost 4 bases and J lost 7 bases. CDR3 length: 13 residues. CDR3 region: CASSSPGGNEQFF. The CDR3 bases are TGTGCCAGCAGCTCCCCGGGGGGAAATGAGCAGTTCTTC.

In this sample, this clone turned up a few times. The chain employs TRBV6-1 and TRBJ1-1; D unresolved. Deletions cut 3 bases from V and 4 bases from J, with 12 bases between. The V gene's germline CDR1 is MNHNS and CDR2 SASEGT. CDR3 length equals 14 residues. CDR3 coding DNA: TGTGCCAGCAGTGACGAACGAACAAGCACTGAAGCTTTCTTT. This gives the protein CASSDERTSTEAFF.

The genes are TRBV19 and TRBJ2-7; 8 bases map to TRBD2. The CDR3 runs to 16 residues. The trim removed 5 bases at V and 5 bases at J, leaving 14 bases unmatched. The germline V gene encodes CDR1 LNHDA and CDR2 SQIVND (reference sequence). CDR3 bases: TGTGCCAGTAGTGCTCGTGCGTCCGGGAGGGCCCACGAGCAGTACTTC. It codes for CASSARASGRAHEQYF.

V and J are TRBV7-2 and TRBJ1-2, with 8 bases identical to TRBD1. The germline gives CDR1 SGHTA, CDR2 FQGNSA. The CDR3 totals 17 residues. The V and J ends lost 1 base and 4 bases, in that order; junction bases with no gene match: 11. CDR3 amino acids: CASSLGAGGVGLYGYTF. The CDR3 DNA sequence: TGTGCCAGCAGCTTAGGGGCAGGGGGCGTAGGGCTCTATGGCTACACCTTC.

This clone was detected a few times. The junction and the germline gene differ at one end; a read error may be behind it. The chain has TRBV29-1 and TRBJ1-5, with D possibly matching TRBD1 (5 bases). In germline, CDR1 is SQVTM, CDR2 ANQGSEA. The CDR3 consists of 15 residues. CDR3 protein: CSVFRSRVGNQPQNF. DNA of the CDR3: TGCAGCGTATTCAGAAGCAGGGTTGGCAATCAGCCCCAGAATTTT.

The chain employs TRBV19 and TRBJ1-2, with 9 bases that match TRBD1. Per germline, CDR1 LNHDA and CDR2 SQIVND (reference sequence). The CDR3 loop spans 16 amino acids. V shed 5 bases, J shed 6 bases, and the junction held 13 bases outside the gene matches. The CDR3 sequence: CASSSPPGQGVHGYTF. As DNA, the CDR3 is TGTGCCAGTAGTTCCCCGCCGGGACAGGGAGTTCATGGCTACACCTTC. Full variable domain (rest looked up from reference TRBV19 and TRBJ1-2): DGGITQSPKYLFRKEGQNVTLSCEQNLNHDAMYWYRQDPGQGLRLIYYSQIVNDFQKGDIAEGYSVSREKKESFPLTVTSAQKNPTAFYLCASSSPPGQGVHGYTFGSGTRLTVV.

The chain combines TRBV6-1 with TRBJ1-2; D is possibly TRBD1 (6 bases). The CDR3 runs 13 residues. Per the germline V gene, CDR1 is MNHNS and CDR2 is SASEGT. Trimming removed 2 bases at V and 8 bases at J, with 12 bases between. The CDR3 nucleotides read TGTGCCAGCAGTGAAACAGGGTCGGGCGGCTACACCTTC. This encodes CASSETGSGGYTF.

The chain employs TRBV5-6 and TRBJ2-5; 7 bases line up with TRBD1. The J call could be wrong; TRBJ2-7 is a better fit for the DNA end. The V gene's germline CDR1 is SGHDT and CDR2 YYEEEE. This CDR3 comprises 13 residues. CDR3 protein: CASSLDRVNEQYF. The DNA of the CDR3 is TGTGCCAGCAGCTTAGACAGGGTCAACGAGCAGTACTTC.

This chain joins TRBV9 and TRBJ2-7, with TRBD2 as a possible D gene (6 bases). This CDR3 has 14 residues. Germline CDR1 is SGDLS and CDR2 is YYNGEE. V lost 4 bases to trimming and J lost 4 bases, with 15 bases between them. CDR3 DNA: TGTGCCAGCAGCACGACCGGGACTTCGTACGAGCAGTACTTC. Residues: CASSTTGTSYEQYF.

The genes are TRBV5-6 and TRBJ2-7, with TRBD1 matching over 10 bases. Trimming took 1 base from V and 1 from J; bases not matched to a gene: 5. The CDR3 is made up of 16 amino acids. Per germline, CDR1 SGHDT and CDR2 YYEEEE. CDR3 nucleotides: TGTGCCAGCAGCTTGCTGGACAGGGGGGGGTCCTACGAGCAGTACTTC. Translated, it gives CASSLLDRGGSYEQYF.

The chain joins TRBV2 to TRBJ2-7; D is possibly TRBD1 (6 bases). Trimming pared 7 bases from V and 0 bases from J, leaving 10 bases between. CDR1 is SNHLY, CDR2 FYNNEI, per germline. The length of the CDR3 is 13 residues. The CDR3 bases are TGTGCCAGCATGGGGGACAACTCCTACGAGCAGTACTTC. It specifies CASMGDNSYEQYF. Complete variable domain (other parts from reference TRBV2 and TRBJ2-7): EPEVTQTPSHQVTQMGQEVILRCVPISNHLYFYWYRQILGQKVEFLVSFYNNEISEKSEIFDDQFSVERPDGSNFTLKIRSTKLEDSAMYFCASMGDNSYEQYFGPGTRLTVT.

This clone was observed a handful of times. This chain joins TRBV5-4 and TRBJ1-4, with TRBD1 as a possible D gene (5 bases). The V end was cut by 4 bases, the J end by 15 bases, with 25 bases between. The CDR3 runs to 15 residues. Germline-derived CDR1 and CDR2 are SGHNT and YYREEE (reference sequence). Here the CDR3 reads CASSSDSTLTGSLFF. The CDR3 region has the DNA TGTGCCAGCAGCAGCGACAGTACTTTGACGGGTTCTTTGTTTTTT.

V and J are TRBV27 and TRBJ1-1; 7 bases agree with TRBD1. Germline V lookup: CDR1 MNHEY, CDR2 SMNVEV (reference sequence). V was pared by 6 bases and J by 1 base, with 14 bases of the junction left unmatched. The CDR3 is 17 amino acids. The CDR3 spells CASSRRTGWFPNTEAFF. The CDR3 coding sequence is TGTGCCAGCAGCCGCCGGACAGGTTGGTTCCCGAACACTGAAGCTTTCTTT.

V is TRBV27 and J is TRBJ2-7; 10 bases line up with TRBD2. The CDR3 length is 14 residues. Germline V gene sequence: CDR1 MNHEY, CDR2 SMNVEV (reference sequence). Trimming removed 6 bases from V and 4 bases from J; junction bases left unmatched: 6. This CDR3 is CASRLAGVVYEQYF. The CDR3 DNA is TGTGCCAGCAGGCTAGCGGGAGTCGTATACGAGCAGTACTTC.

V usage is TRBV20-1 and J usage is TRBJ2-4; TRBD1 aligns across 7 bases. Germline V CDR1 and CDR2: DFQATT, SNEGSKA (reference sequence). V shed 5 bases and J 15 bases; nucleotides not matched to a gene: 10. The CDR3 is 11 amino acids. The CDR3 coding sequence is TGCAGTGCTGAAGAAGGGGGCACCTGGTACTTC. Its protein product is CSAEEGGTWYF.

V is TRBV2 and J is TRBJ2-3; D remains unclear. V lost 3 bases and J lost 1, with 8 bases in between. In germline, CDR1 is SNHLY, CDR2 FYNNEI. The CDR3 is made up of 14 amino acids. CDR3 coding DNA: TGTGCCAGCAGTGAGCGGCCCCGCACAGATACGCAGTATTTT. Translation gives CASSERPRTDTQYF.

The chain employs TRBV28 and TRBJ2-7; no definite D call. The CDR3 extends over 14 amino acids. V lost 2 bases to trimming and J lost 0 bases, with 8 bases between them. Germline assignment: CDR1 MDHEN and CDR2 SYDVKM. The CDR3 DNA is TGTGCCAGCAGTTTAGGCGGCTTCTCCTACGAGCAGTACTTC. This sequence encodes CASSLGGFSYEQYF.

On this clone itself: Compared with germline, one end of the junction differs, possibly owing to a read error. The chain combines TRBV10-3 with TRBJ1-2; D not certain. The germline gives CDR1 ENHRY, CDR2 SYGVKD. The CDR3 has 12 residues. The CDR3 sequence: CAISAGDYGYPF. DNA of the CDR3: TGTGCCATCAGTGCCGGAGACTATGGCTACCCCTTC.